These 16 T cell receptor beta chains were all obtained from the same sample, sequenced in a study of shared clonotypes between healthy human individuals. Here immunoSEQ multiplex PCR was the method, and the copy in TCRdb shows in-frame clones only, minus some. The sample lists 2 million to 2.5 million clones; 85% to 95% were seen once. The sample comprised naive CD4+ T cells from PBMCs. The subset is: CD45RA+ positively selected. The receptors derive from a man between 18 and 29 years old in good health. Some clones in this sample may be carry-over from other donors' samples.

This chain uses TRBV5-1 with TRBJ2-3; unclear D gene. The V end was cut by 4 bases, the J end by 0 bases, with 12 bases between. This CDR3 contains 15 residues. Per germline, CDR1 SGHRS and CDR2 YFSETQ. The CDR3 nucleotides read TGCGCCAGCAGCCCCCAGAGCGCGAGCACAGATACGCAGTATTTT. It is translated as CASSPQSASTDTQYF.

The chain uses TRBV5-1 and TRBJ2-1; TRBD2 matches at 10 bases. Germline-derived CDR1 and CDR2 are SGHRS and YFSETQ. J was trimmed by 5 bases and V by 5 bases; bases with no gene match: 1. The CDR3 totals 13 residues. CDR3: CASRTSGNNEQFF. The DNA for the CDR3 is TGCGCCAGCAGAACTAGCGGGAACAATGAGCAGTTCTTC.

The chain carries TRBV5-1 and TRBJ2-7; 9 bases map to TRBD1. The CDR3 runs 15 residues. The V gene's germline CDR1 is SGHRS and CDR2 YFSETQ. J gave up 5 bases and V 3 bases, and 9 bases lay outside the gene matches. The CDR3 bases are TGCGCCAGCAGCTGGCAGGACAGGGGCGGGGACGAGCAGTACTTC. This encodes CASSWQDRGGDEQYF.

This chain links TRBV28 with TRBJ2-7, with D perhaps matching TRBD1 (6 bases). Germline V gives CDR1 MDHEN, CDR2 SYDVKM. Trimming removed 3 bases from V and 0 bases from J, with 9 bases in between. The CDR3 loop spans 14 amino acids. DNA of the CDR3: TGTGCCAGCAGTTTTTTGACAGGCTCCTACGAGCAGTACTTC. Amino acid sequence: CASSFLTGSYEQYF.

V gene TRBV2 combines with J gene TRBJ2-2; D call uncertain. The germline V gene encodes CDR1 SNHLY and CDR2 FYNNEI. The CDR3 sequence is 14 residues long. V was cut by 2 bases and J by 3 bases, with 7 bases left in between. The DNA of the CDR3 is TGTGCCAGCAGTGAAAAGCAGTACACCGGGGAGCTGTTTTTT. Its translation: CASSEKQYTGELFF.

This sequence joins TRBV28 and TRBJ2-3, with TRBD2 identical over 15 bases. From germline, CDR1 is MDHEN and CDR2 SYDVKM. CDR3 length: 16 amino acids. V gave up 5 bases and J gave up 4 bases; unmatched junction bases: 4. The CDR3 DNA is TGTGCCAGCAGTCCTGGACTAGCGGGAGGGTCAGATACGCAGTATTTT. Amino acid sequence: CASSPGLAGGSDTQYF. The full variable domain, with the rest looked up from reference TRBV28 and TRBJ2-3, is DVKVTQSSRYLVKRTGEKVFLECVQDMDHENMFWYRQDPGLGLRLIYFSYDVKMKEKGDIPEGYSVSREKKERFSLILESASTNQTSMYLCASSPGLAGGSDTQYFGPGTRLTVL.

This rearrangement joins TRBV10-3 to TRBJ2-2; no definite D call. Germline CDR1 is ENHRY and CDR2 is SYGVKD. V dropped 4 bases and J dropped 1 base, with 10 bases sitting between them. The CDR3 is 15 residues long. This chain's CDR3 is CAISGRSGNTGELFF. For the CDR3, the DNA is TGTGCCATCAGTGGTAGGTCGGGGAACACCGGGGAGCTGTTTTTT.

The V and J genes are TRBV11-3 and TRBJ2-3; D remains ambiguous. The V gene lost 1 base and the J gene lost 5 bases, with 19 bases spanning the gap. Germline CDR1 SGHNT, CDR2 YENEEA. CDR3 size: 17 residues. The CDR3 DNA reads as TGTGCCAGCAGCTTAGGTTCGCGGAGCTGGAATGGAGATACGCAGTATTTT. It is translated as CASSLGSRSWNGDTQYF.

V and J are TRBV15 and TRBJ2-3; 7 bases line up with TRBD2. The CDR3 spans 16 residues. Per the germline V gene, CDR1 is LNHNV and CDR2 is YYDKDF (reference sequence). V lost 0 bases, J lost 1 base, and 4 bases stayed unmatched. The CDR3 sequence: CATSRDGGGGTDTQYF. As DNA, the CDR3 is TGTGCCACCAGCAGAGATGGGGGGGGAGGCACAGATACGCAGTATTTT.

The V and J genes are TRBV4-2 and TRBJ1-1; TRBD1 is a possible D gene (5 bases). V was trimmed by 4 bases and J by 11 bases, leaving 14 bases between them. The CDR3 runs 12 residues. CDR1 and CDR2 (germline): LGHNA, YNFKEQ. The CDR3 region has the DNA TGTGCCAGCAGCCCGGACAAGGGAGTGGCTTTCTTT. Amino acid sequence: CASSPDKGVAFF.

The rearrangement joins TRBV5-1 to TRBJ1-5, with a possible D match to TRBD1 (6 bases). Trimming removed 4 bases from V and 6 bases from J, with 17 bases in between. The CDR3 is 15 amino acids. Germline V CDR1 and CDR2: SGHRS, YFSETQ. The CDR3 sequence: CASSPATGSGQPQHF. In DNA, the CDR3 is TGCGCCAGCAGCCCGGCGACAGGATCGGGTCAGCCCCAGCATTTT.

The rearrangement uses TRBV25-1 and TRBJ1-2, with D maybe TRBD1 (5 bases). Germline V CDR1 and CDR2: MGHDK, SYGVNS. Trimming removed 4 bases at V and 2 bases at J, with 5 bases between. The CDR3 length is 12 residues. The CDR3 nucleotides are TGTGCCAGCAGTGGGGGGAACTATGGCTACACCTTC. Translating gives CASSGGNYGYTF.

The CDR3 sequence is CASSPRQPGDEQYF. The CDR3 DNA is TGTGCCAGCTCACCTCGACAGCCTGGCGACGAGCAGTACTTC. The V and J genes are TRBV18 and TRBJ2-7, with D perhaps matching TRBD1 (5 bases). Trimming removed 3 bases at V and 5 bases at J, with 14 bases between. Germline V gives CDR1 KGHSH, CDR2 LQKENI. CDR3 length equals 14 residues. The full variable domain, in which reference TRBV18 and TRBJ2-7 provide the parts outside the CDR3, is NAGVMQNPRHLVRRRGQEARLRCSPMKGHSHVYWYRQLPEEGLKFMVYLQKENIIDESGMPKERFSAEFPKEGPSILRIQQVVRGDSAAYFCASSPRQPGDEQYFGPGTRLTVT.

V gene TRBV20-1 combines with J gene TRBJ2-3; D remains ambiguous. The CDR3 spans 11 residues. The V end lost 2 bases, the J end lost 8 bases, and 8 bases lay between the germline ends. Germline-derived CDR1 and CDR2 are DFQATT and SNEGSKA (reference sequence). CDR3 bases: TGCAGTGCTAGACCGAACCGTACGCAGTATTTT. This translates into CSARPNRTQYF.

The V and J genes are TRBV5-1 and TRBJ2-7; possibly TRBD1 for D (6 bases). Germline values: CDR1 SGHRS, CDR2 YFSETQ. The CDR3 contains 13 residues. V shed 3 bases and J shed 3 bases, with 10 bases lying between them. The CDR3 reads CASSWLGGYEQYF. The CDR3 DNA sequence: TGCGCCAGCAGCTGGCTAGGGGGCTACGAGCAGTACTTC. The whole variable domain, remainder taken from reference TRBV5-1 and TRBJ2-7, is KAGVTQTPRYLIKTRGQQVTLSCSPISGHRSVSWYQQTPGQGLQFLFEYFSETQRNKGNFPGRFSGRQFSNSRSEMNVSTLELGDSALYLCASSWLGGYEQYFGPGTRLTVT.

On this clone itself: The sample carries other DNA sequences with the same CDR3. CDR3 region: CASSLLGDGYTF. The CDR3 DNA is TGCGCCAGCAGCTTGCTCGGAGATGGCTACACCTTC. The J gene is TRBJ1-2, the V gene TRBV5-1; no firm D call. V was clipped by 1 base and J by 6 bases, with 7 bases between them. The CDR3 consists of 12 residues. CDR1 and CDR2 (germline): SGHRS, YFSETQ.